The 10 T cell receptor beta chains presented below share a single source sample, sequenced in a study of CD8+ T cells in alopecia areata. Extraction and reverse transcription of RNA yielded cDNA as the sequencing template. The assay was immunoSEQ multiplex PCR, and TCRdb's table has in-frame clones only and misses some. The sample contains 50,000 to 70,000 clones, 40% to 50% of which appear only once. Source material: NKG2D-low CD8+ T cells sorted from blood. Source of these receptors: a human donor with alopecia areata.

The V call is TRBV13, the J call TRBJ2-7, with 14 bases lining up with TRBD2. V shed 4 bases, J shed 7 bases, and the junction held 6 bases outside the gene matches. The germline V gene has CDR1 PRHDT and CDR2 FYEKMQ (reference sequence). This CDR3 contains 15 residues. CDR3: CASSSRLAGGLEQYF. In DNA form, the CDR3 reads TGTGCCAGCAGCTCTCGACTAGCGGGAGGGCTTGAGCAGTACTTC. The entire variable domain, with the rest obtained from reference TRBV13 and TRBJ2-7, is as follows: AAGVIQSPRHLIKEKRETATLKCYPIPRHDTVYWYQQGPGQDPQFLISFYEKMQSDKGSIPDRFSAQQFSDYHSELNMSSLELGDSALYFCASSSRLAGGLEQYFGPGTRLTVT.

The V gene is TRBV29-1, the J gene TRBJ2-1; tentatively, D is TRBD2 (6 bases). Germline V CDR1 and CDR2: SQVTM, ANQGSEA. CDR3 length equals 16 residues. V lost 7 bases, J lost 0 bases, and 19 bases lay in between. Here the CDR3 DNA reads TGCAGCGCTTATCTACGGGACTCGAGCTCCTACAATGAGCAGTTCTTC. Its translation is CSAYLRDSSSYNEQFF.

The chain has TRBV7-9 and TRBJ2-3; 11 nucleotides agree with TRBD1. This CDR3 is built from 14 residues. Germline assignment: CDR1 SEHNR and CDR2 FQNEAQ (reference sequence). V was clipped by 5 bases and J by 4 bases; unmatched bases: 2. In DNA, the CDR3 is TGTGCCAGCAGCGGACAGGGGGCCGCAGATACGCAGTATTTT. Residues: CASSGQGAADTQYF. Based on the CDR3 plus reference TRBV7-9 and TRBJ2-3, the full variable domain is DTGVSQNPRHKITKRGQNVTFRCDPISEHNRLYWYRQTLGQGPEFLTYFQNEAQLEKSRLLSDRFSAERPKGSFSTLEIQRTEQGDSAMYLCASSGQGAADTQYFGPGTRLTVL.

CDR3 coding DNA: TGTGCCAGCAGTGAATCGGGGGCCTACGAGCAGTACTTC. Protein: CASSESGAYEQYF. This chain joins TRBV2 and TRBJ2-7, with D perhaps matching TRBD2 (6 bases). The germline V gene encodes CDR1 SNHLY and CDR2 FYNNEI. Trimming pared 2 bases from V and 2 bases from J, leaving 7 bases between. This CDR3 has 13 residues.

The chain links TRBV9 to TRBJ2-7; tentatively, D is TRBD1 or TRBD2 (5 bases each). CDR1 is SGDLS and CDR2 is YYNGEE in the germline V gene. V gave up 0 bases and J gave up 2 bases, with 12 bases separating them. The CDR3 extends over 15 amino acids. This CDR3 is CASSVAQDGTYEQYF. The DNA for the CDR3 is TGTGCCAGCAGCGTAGCACAGGACGGGACCTACGAGCAGTACTTC.

This clone has only one observation. CDR3 DNA: TGTGCCAGCAGTTACTCGGGACTAGGTATGAATGAGCAGTTCTTC. It is translated as CASSYSGLGMNEQFF. This chain uses TRBV6-5 with TRBJ2-1; 8 bases are shared with TRBD2. Trimming cost V 0 bases and J 7 bases; bases outside gene matches: 5. Germline CDR1 MNHEY, CDR2 SVGAGI. This CDR3 region has 15 residues.

This clone was recorded a few times. This chain links TRBV25-1 with TRBJ2-7, with D possibly being TRBD1 (5 bases). Looked up from germline, CDR1 is MGHDK and CDR2 is SYGVNS. Trimming stripped 4 bases from V and 4 bases from J, with 11 bases between. The CDR3 is made up of 13 amino acids. CDR3 loop: CASSAGPGYEQYF. Written as DNA, the CDR3 is TGTGCCAGCAGTGCAGGACCAGGGTACGAGCAGTACTTC.

V gene TRBV4-3 combines with J gene TRBJ1-6; 10 bases match TRBD1. The J segment lost 9 bases and the V segment lost 4 bases, leaving 0 bases of the junction unmatched. Per the germline V gene, CDR1 is LGHNA and CDR2 is YSLEER. CDR3 length equals 13 residues. The CDR3 region is CASSRTGGSPLHF. The CDR3 region has the DNA TGCGCCAGCAGCCGGACAGGGGGTTCACCCCTCCACTTT.

The DNA for the CDR3 is TGCGCCAGCAGCTTGGTTGGGGGAGGGCCGTCAGATACGCAGTATTTT. Its translation: CASSLVGGGPSDTQYF. The gene calls are TRBV5-1 and TRBJ2-3, with 7 bases that match TRBD2. Looked up from germline, CDR1 is SGHRS and CDR2 is YFSETQ. The CDR3 spans 16 residues. With 0 bases clipped from V and 4 bases from J, the junction kept 8 bases outside the gene matches.

The chain joins TRBV9 to TRBJ1-2; D is ambiguous. Germline CDR1 is SGDLS and CDR2 is YYNGEE. V was trimmed by 4 bases and J by 8 bases, leaving 18 bases between them. The CDR3 covers 14 residues. The CDR3: CASSPYRNPGGYTF. The CDR3 DNA reads as TGTGCCAGCAGCCCTTACAGAAACCCTGGAGGCTACACCTTC.